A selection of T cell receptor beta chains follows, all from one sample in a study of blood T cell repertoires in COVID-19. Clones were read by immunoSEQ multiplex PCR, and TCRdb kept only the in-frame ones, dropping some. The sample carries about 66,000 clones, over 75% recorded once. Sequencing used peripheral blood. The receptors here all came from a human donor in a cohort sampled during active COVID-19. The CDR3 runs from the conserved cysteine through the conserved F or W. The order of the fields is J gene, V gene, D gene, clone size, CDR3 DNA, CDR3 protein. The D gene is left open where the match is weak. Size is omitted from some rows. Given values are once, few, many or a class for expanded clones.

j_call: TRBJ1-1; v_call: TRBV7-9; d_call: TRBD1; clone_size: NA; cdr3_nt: TGTGCCAGCACCCCCGGGGACAGGGGGGGCACTGAAGCTTTCTTT; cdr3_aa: CASTPGDRGGTEAFF
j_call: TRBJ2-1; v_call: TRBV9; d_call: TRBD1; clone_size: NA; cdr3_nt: TGTGCCAGCAGCGTAGGGACAGGCCCCTACAATGAGCAGTTCTTC; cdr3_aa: CASSVGTGPYNEQFF
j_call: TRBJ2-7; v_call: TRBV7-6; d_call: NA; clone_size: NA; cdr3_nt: TGTGCCAGCAGCTTAGTAGCGGCCTCCTACGAGCAGTACTTC; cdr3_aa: CASSLVAASYEQYF
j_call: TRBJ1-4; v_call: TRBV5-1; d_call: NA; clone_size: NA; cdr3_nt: TGCGCCAGCAGCCCCTGGGGGCCGGGGAGGGTTTTTGAAAAACTGTTTTTT; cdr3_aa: CASSPWGPGRVFEKLFF
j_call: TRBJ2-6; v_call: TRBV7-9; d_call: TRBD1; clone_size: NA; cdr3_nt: TGTGCCAGCAGCTTAGTAATCGGGACAGGGGGCGGTGGGGCCAACGTCCTGACTTTC; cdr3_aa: CASSLVIGTGGGGANVLTF
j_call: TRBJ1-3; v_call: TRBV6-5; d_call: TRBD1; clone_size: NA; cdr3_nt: TGTGCCAGCAGTTACGACAGGGCCTTCTCTGGAAACACCATATATTTT; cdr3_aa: CASSYDRAFSGNTIYF
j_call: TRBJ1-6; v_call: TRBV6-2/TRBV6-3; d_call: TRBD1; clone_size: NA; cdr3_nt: TGTGCCAGCAGCCTAACCCCGACAGGGGGGAGTTCACCCCTCCACTTT; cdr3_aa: CASSLTPTGGSSPLHF
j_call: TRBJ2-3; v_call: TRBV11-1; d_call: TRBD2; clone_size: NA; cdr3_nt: TGTGCCAGCTCTGGCGGGAGGGCCCCAGATACGCAGTATTTT; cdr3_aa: CASSGGRAPDTQYF
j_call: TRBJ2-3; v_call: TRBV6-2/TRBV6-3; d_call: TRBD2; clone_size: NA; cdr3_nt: TGTGCCAGCAGTTACCCCAGGACTAGCGGGAGAGAGTTGGATACGCAGTATTTT; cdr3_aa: CASSYPRTSGRELDTQYF
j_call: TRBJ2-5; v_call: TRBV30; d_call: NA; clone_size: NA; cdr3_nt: TGTGCCTGGAGAGGCGCAGGGATAGAGACCCAGTACTTC; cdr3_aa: CAWRGAGIETQYF
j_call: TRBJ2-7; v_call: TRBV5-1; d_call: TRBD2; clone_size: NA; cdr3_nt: TGCGCCAGCAGTCCTAGCGGGGGATCCTACGAGCAGTACTTC; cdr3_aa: CASSPSGGSYEQYF
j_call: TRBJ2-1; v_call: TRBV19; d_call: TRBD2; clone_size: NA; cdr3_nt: TGTGCCAAACCGGGACTAGCGACAAGTGAGCAGTTCTTC; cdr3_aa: CAKPGLATSEQFF
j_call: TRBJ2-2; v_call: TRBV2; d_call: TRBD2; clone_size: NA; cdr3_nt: TGTGCCAGCTCTAGCGGTAACACCGGGGAGCTGTTTTTT; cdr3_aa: CASSSGNTGELFF
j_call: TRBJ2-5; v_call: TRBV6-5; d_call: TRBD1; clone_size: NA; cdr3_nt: TGTGCCAGCAGCTCCGGGGACAGGGGGCGAGAGACCCAGTACTTC; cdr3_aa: CASSSGDRGRETQYF
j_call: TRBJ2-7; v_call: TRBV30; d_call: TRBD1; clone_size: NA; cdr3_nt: TGTGCCCCACCGCGAGGGGGCGCCTTACGAGCAGTCCCTCTAACCCGGCAGTACTTC; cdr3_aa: CAPPRGGALRAVPLTRQYF
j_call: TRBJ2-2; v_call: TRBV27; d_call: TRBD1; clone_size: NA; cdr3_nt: TGTGCCAGCAGAAAGACAGGGGTGGCCGGGGAGCTGTTTTTT; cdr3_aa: CASRKTGVAGELFF
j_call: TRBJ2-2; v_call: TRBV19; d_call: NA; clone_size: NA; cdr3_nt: TGTGCCAGTAGTATAGCCCTGAACACCGGGGAGCTGTTTTTT; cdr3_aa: CASSIALNTGELFF
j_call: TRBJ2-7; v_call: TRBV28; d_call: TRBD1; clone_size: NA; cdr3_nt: TGTGCCAGCAACAGGTTCCAGGGGGCGGGGAACGAGCAGTACTTC; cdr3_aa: CASNRFQGAGNEQYF
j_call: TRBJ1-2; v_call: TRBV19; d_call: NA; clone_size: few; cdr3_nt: TGTGCCAGCCAGGGACTTGGCTATGGCTACACCTTC; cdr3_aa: CASQGLGYGYTF
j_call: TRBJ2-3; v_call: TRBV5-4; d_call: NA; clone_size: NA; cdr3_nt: TGTGCCAGCAGCCAGCGAGAAAGCACAGATACGCAGTATTTT; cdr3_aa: CASSQRESTDTQYF
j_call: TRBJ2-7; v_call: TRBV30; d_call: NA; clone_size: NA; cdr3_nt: TGTGCCTGGAAAGGGCAGGGATACTACGAGCAGTACTTC; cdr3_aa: CAWKGQGYYEQYF
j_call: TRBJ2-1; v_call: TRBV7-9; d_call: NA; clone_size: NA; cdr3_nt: TGTGCCAGCAGCTTAGAAGACGGGGACAATGAGCAGTTCTTC; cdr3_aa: CASSLEDGDNEQFF
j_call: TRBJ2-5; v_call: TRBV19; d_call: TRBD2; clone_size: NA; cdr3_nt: TGTGCCAGTAGTCCCAGGAGAACGGGAGGGGAGACCCAGTACTTC; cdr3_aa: CASSPRRTGGETQYF
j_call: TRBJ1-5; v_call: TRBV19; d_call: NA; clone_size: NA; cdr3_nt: TGTGCCAGTAGTATCCAGGGCTTTTCTAGCAATCAGCCCCAGCATTTT; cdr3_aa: CASSIQGFSSNQPQHF
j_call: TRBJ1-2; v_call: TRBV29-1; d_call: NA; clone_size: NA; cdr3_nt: TGCAGCGTTTGGGGCTCTGGCTACACCTTC; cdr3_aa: CSVWGSGYTF
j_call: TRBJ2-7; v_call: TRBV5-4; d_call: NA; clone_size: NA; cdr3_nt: TGTGCCAGCAGCTCGCACGGCGGGTCCTCCTACGAGCAGTACTTC; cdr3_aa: CASSSHGGSSYEQYF
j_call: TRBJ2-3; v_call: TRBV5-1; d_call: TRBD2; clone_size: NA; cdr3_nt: TGCGCCAGCAGCTCGGGACTAGCGGGAAATACGCAGTATTTT; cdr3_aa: CASSSGLAGNTQYF
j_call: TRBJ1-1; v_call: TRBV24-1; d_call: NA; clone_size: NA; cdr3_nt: TGTGCCACCAGTGATGGGAGGGTGAACACTGAAGCTTTCTTT; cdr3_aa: CATSDGRVNTEAFF
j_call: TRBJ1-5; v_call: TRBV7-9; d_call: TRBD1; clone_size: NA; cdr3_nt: TGTGCCAGCAGTCCGACAGGGGTCCCTGTTAATCAGCCCCAGCATTTT; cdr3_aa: CASSPTGVPVNQPQHF
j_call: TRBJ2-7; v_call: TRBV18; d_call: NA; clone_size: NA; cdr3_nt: TGTGCCAGCTCACCAACAACCCAAGTTTGGTACGAGCAGTACTTC; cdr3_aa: CASSPTTQVWYEQYF
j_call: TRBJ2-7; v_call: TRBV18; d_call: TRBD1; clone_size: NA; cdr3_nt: TGTGCCAGCTCACATGAGGGACAGCATTACTACGAGCAGTACTTC; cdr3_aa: CASSHEGQHYYEQYF
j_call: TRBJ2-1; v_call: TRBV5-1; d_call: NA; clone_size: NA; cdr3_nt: TGCGCCAGCAGCTCTAATGTGGGGGGTGAGCAGTTCTTC; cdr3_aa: CASSSNVGGEQFF
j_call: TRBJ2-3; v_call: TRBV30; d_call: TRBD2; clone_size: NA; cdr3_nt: TGTGCCTGGAGCCCGGGACTAGCGGGAGTGGATACGCAGTATTTT; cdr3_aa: CAWSPGLAGVDTQYF
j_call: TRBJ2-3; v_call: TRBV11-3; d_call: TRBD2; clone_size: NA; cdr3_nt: TGTGCCAGCAGCTCAATTAGCGGGCAAAGCACAGATACGCAGTATTTT; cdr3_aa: CASSSISGQSTDTQYF
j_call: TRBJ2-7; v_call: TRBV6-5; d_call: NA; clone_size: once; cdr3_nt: TGTGCCAGCAGTTACTCGACCAGGACCTACGAGCAGTACTTC; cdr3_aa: CASSYSTRTYEQYF
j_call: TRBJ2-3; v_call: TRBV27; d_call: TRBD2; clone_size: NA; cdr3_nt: TGTGCCAGCAGCCCTGGTAGCGGGAGGGGCGCAGATACGCAGTATTTT; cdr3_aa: CASSPGSGRGADTQYF
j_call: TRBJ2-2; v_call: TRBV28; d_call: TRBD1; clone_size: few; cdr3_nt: TGTGCCAGCAGTCCAGCCGGGACAGGGGGGAACACCGGGGAGCTGTTTTTT; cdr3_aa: CASSPAGTGGNTGELFF
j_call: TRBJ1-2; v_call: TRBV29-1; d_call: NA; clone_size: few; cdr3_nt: TGCAGCGTTGAAGTCATGGCAGGGCAAGGCTACACCTTC; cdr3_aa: CSVEVMAGQGYTF
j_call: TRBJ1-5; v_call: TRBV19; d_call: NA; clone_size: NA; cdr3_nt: TGTGCCAGTAGTATGGAGGGAGGGGAATTTGGCAATCAGCCCCAGCATTTT; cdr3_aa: CASSMEGGEFGNQPQHF
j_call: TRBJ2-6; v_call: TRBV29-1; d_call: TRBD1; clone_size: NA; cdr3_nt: TGCAGCGTGCAACAGGGGTCTGGGGCCAACGTCCTGACTTTC; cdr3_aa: CSVQQGSGANVLTF
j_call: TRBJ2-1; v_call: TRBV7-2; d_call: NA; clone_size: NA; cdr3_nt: TGTGCCAGCAGCCCCGGGTTGTCGGAGGGGAATGAGCAGTTCTTC; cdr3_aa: CASSPGLSEGNEQFF
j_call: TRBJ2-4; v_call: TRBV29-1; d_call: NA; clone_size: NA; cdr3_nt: TGCAGCGTTGGGACTCAAAACATTCAGTACTTC; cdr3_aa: CSVGTQNIQYF
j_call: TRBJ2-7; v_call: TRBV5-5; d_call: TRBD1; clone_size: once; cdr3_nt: TGTGCCAGCAGCCTCTCGGGACAGACCTCCTACGAGCAGTACTTC; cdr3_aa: CASSLSGQTSYEQYF
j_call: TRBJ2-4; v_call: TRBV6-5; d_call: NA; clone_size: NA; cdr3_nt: TGTGCCAGCAGTTTAGAAGCGGGCCTTAAAAACATTCAGTACTTC; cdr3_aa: CASSLEAGLKNIQYF
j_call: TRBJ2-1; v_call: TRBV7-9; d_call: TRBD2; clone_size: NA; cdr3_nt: TGTGCCAGCAGCCAACGGACTAGCGGCCACAATGAGCAGTTCTTC; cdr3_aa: CASSQRTSGHNEQFF
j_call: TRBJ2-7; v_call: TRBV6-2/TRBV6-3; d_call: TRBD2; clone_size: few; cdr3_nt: TGTGCCAGCAGCGACAGGCCTAGCGGGGCCTACGAGCAGTACTTC; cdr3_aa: CASSDRPSGAYEQYF
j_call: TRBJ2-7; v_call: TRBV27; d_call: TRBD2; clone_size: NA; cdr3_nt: TGTGCCAGCAGTCCCGGGACTAGCGGGCTCTACGAGCAGTACTTC; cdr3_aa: CASSPGTSGLYEQYF
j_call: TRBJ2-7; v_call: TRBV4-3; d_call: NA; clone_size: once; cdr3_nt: TGCGCCAGCAGCCAAATGGACGGGGGGCCCTACGAGCAGTACTTC; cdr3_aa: CASSQMDGGPYEQYF